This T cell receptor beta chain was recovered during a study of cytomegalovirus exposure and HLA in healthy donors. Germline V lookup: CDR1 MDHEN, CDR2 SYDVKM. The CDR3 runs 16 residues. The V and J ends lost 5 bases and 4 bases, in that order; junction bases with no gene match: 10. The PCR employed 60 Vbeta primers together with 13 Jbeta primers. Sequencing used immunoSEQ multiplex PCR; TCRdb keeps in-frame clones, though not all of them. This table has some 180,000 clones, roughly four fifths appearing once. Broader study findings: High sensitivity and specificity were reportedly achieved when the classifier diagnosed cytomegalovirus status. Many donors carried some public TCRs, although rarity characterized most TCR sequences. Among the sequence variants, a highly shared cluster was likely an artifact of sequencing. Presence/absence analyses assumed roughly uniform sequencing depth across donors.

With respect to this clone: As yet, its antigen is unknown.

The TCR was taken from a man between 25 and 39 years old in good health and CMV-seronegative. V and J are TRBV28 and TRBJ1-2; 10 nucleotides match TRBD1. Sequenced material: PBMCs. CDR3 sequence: CASSKIDRGRVYGYTF. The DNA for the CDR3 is TGTGCCAGCAGTAAAATAGACAGGGGGCGGGTCTATGGCTACACCTTC.